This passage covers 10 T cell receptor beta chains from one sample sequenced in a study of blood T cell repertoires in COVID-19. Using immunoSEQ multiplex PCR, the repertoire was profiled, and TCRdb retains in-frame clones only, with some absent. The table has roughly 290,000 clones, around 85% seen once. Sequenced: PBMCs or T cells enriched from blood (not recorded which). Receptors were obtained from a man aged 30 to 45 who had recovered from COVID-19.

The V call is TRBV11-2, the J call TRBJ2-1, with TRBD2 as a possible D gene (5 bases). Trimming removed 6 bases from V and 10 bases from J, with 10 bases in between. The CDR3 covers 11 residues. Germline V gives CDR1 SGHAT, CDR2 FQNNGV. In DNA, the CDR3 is TGTGCCAGCAGTGAGGGCGGGGAGCAGTTCTTC. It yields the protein CASSEGGEQFF.

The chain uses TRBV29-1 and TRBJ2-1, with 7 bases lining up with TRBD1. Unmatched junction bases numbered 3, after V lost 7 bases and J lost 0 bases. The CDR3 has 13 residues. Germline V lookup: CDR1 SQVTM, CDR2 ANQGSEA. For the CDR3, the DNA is TGCAGCGGCAGGGACAGCTCCTACAATGAGCAGTTCTTC. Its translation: CSGRDSSYNEQFF.

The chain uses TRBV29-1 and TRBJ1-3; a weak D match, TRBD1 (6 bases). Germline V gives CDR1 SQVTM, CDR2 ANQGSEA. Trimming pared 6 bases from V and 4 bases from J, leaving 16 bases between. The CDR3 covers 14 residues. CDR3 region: CSVLLQGNGNTIYF. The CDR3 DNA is TGCAGCGTCCTTCTACAGGGTAACGGAAACACCATATATTTT.

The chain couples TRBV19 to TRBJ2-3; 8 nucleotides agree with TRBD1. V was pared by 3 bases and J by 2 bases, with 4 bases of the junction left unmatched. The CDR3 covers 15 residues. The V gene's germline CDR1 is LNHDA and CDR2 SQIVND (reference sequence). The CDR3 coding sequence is TGTGCCAGTAGTATGGGGACAGGACCCACAGATACGCAGTATTTT. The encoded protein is CASSMGTGPTDTQYF.

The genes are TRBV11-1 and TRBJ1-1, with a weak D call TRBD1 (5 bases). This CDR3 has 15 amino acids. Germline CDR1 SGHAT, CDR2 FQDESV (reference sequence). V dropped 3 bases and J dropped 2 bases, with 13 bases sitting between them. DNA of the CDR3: TGTGCCAGCAGCTTTGCTGGGAGGGGTAACACTGAAGCTTTCTTT. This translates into CASSFAGRGNTEAFF.

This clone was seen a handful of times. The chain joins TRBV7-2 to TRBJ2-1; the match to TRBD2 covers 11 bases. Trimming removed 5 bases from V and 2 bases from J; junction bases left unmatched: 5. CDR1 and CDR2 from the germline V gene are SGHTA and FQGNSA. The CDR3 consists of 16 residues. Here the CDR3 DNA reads TGTGCCAGCAGCAAATTACTAGCGGGGGCCTACAATGAGCAGTTCTTC. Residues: CASSKLLAGAYNEQFF.

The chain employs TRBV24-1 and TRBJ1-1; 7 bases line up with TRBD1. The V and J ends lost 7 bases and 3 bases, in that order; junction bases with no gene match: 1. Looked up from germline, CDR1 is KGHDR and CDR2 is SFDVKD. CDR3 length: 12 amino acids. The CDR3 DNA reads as TGTGCCACCAGAGACAGGGACACTGAAGCTTTCTTT. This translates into CATRDRDTEAFF.

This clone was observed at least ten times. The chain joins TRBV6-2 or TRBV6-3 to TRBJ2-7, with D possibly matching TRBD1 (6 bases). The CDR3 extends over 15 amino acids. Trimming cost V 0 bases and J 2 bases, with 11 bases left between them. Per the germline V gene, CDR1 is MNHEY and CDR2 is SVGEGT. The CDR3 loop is CASSYSSDSPYEQYF. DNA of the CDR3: TGTGCCAGCAGTTACTCCTCGGACAGTCCCTACGAGCAGTACTTC.

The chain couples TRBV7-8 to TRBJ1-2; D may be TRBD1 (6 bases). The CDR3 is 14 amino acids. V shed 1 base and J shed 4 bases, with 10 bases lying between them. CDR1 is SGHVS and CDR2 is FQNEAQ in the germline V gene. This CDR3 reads CASSLDRGAYGYTF. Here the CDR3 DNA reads TGTGCCAGCAGCTTAGATCGGGGGGCCTATGGCTACACCTTC.

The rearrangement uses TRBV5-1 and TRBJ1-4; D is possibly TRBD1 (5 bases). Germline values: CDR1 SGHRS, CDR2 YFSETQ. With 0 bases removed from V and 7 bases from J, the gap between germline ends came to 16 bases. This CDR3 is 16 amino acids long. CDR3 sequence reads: CASSLDIGGGGEKLFF. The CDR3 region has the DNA TGCGCCAGCAGCTTGGATATTGGCGGGGGAGGTGAAAAACTGTTTTTT.